These T cell receptor beta chains were read from a single sample in a study of control samples from healthy donors and cancer patients. The data were produced by immunoSEQ multiplex PCR, yet TCRdb's version contains in-frame clones alone and is incomplete. The data show 90,000 to 130,000 clones, approximately 90% seen once. The specimen sequenced was PBMCs. The receptors were gathered from a woman aged 60-70 years with lung cancer. Both conserved end residues are part of each CDR3. The order of the fields is clone size, J gene, D gene, V gene, CDR3 DNA, CDR3 protein. The D gene is left open where the match is weak. Size tells how often a clone was seen (once, few, many) or the class of an expanded clone, and some rows leave it out.

size: once; J: TRBJ1-1; D: .; V: TRBV30; DNA: TGTGCCTGGGTGCCTATGAGGGGAGGGGGTTCACCTAACACTGAAGCTTTCTTT; CDR3: CAWVPMRGGGSPNTEAFF
size: .; J: TRBJ2-3; D: .; V: TRBV5-1; DNA: TGCGCCAGCAGCTTGGCCGGGCTAGCAGTAGATACGCAGTATTTT; CDR3: CASSLAGLAVDTQYF
size: .; J: TRBJ1-1; D: .; V: TRBV3-1/TRBV3-2; DNA: TGTGCCAGCAGCCCCGGTCAGCAAGGTGAAGCTTTCTTT; CDR3: CASSPGQQGEAFF
size: .; J: TRBJ1-3; D: .; V: TRBV6-6; DNA: TGTGCCAGCAGTTACTGGGGCAGATCCTCTGGAAACACCATATATTTT; CDR3: CASSYWGRSSGNTIYF
size: .; J: TRBJ1-5; D: .; V: TRBV19; DNA: TGTGCCAGTAGGAAGGATAGGGTAGGGTATCAGCCCCAGCATTTT; CDR3: CASRKDRVGYQPQHF
size: .; J: TRBJ2-1; D: .; V: TRBV18; DNA: TGTGCCAGCTCACCACCCGAGCCGAAGACTACACAGTTCTTC; CDR3: CASSPPEPKTTQFF
size: .; J: TRBJ2-3; D: .; V: TRBV27; DNA: TGTGCCAGCAGCCGGGACACCCCAAGCACAGATACGCAGTATTTT; CDR3: CASSRDTPSTDTQYF
size: .; J: TRBJ2-3; D: .; V: TRBV14; DNA: TGTGCCAGCAGCCAAGATGCCCGGCAGGCAATCACAGATACGCAGTATTTT; CDR3: CASSQDARQAITDTQYF
size: .; J: TRBJ2-3; D: .; V: TRBV6-1; DNA: TGTGCCAGCAGTGAACTGGGGGGCAGAATTACAGATACGCAGTATTTT; CDR3: CASSELGGRITDTQYF
size: .; J: TRBJ1-5; D: TRBD1; V: TRBV7-9; DNA: TGTGCCAGCAGCTTAAGACAGGGGTTCAATCAGCCCCAGCATTTT; CDR3: CASSLRQGFNQPQHF
size: .; J: TRBJ2-3; D: .; V: TRBV7-9; DNA: TGTGCCAGCAGCTCCGTTTACCGACGGGGAGATACGCAGTATTTT; CDR3: CASSSVYRRGDTQYF
size: .; J: TRBJ2-1; D: .; V: TRBV24-1; DNA: TGTGCCACCAGTGATTTCAGGGGCTCCTACAATGAGCAGTTCTTC; CDR3: CATSDFRGSYNEQFF
size: once; J: TRBJ1-6; D: TRBD1; V: TRBV3-1/TRBV3-2; DNA: TGTGCCAGCAGCGAACTCACAGGGGGACTCTCACCCCTCCACTTT; CDR3: CASSELTGGLSPLHF
size: .; J: TRBJ2-5; D: .; V: TRBV19; DNA: TGTGCCAGTAGTATAAGACTGGACGGGGAGACCCAGTACTTC; CDR3: CASSIRLDGETQYF
size: .; J: TRBJ1-5; D: .; V: TRBV6-5; DNA: TGTGCCAGCAGTTACCGTCGAAGGGTGGGAAATCAGCCCCAGCATTTT; CDR3: CASSYRRRVGNQPQHF
size: .; J: TRBJ1-4; D: .; V: TRBV6-5; DNA: TGTGCCAGCAGCAGGACATGGCCCGCCCCCGAAAAACTGTTTTTT; CDR3: CASSRTWPAPEKLFF
size: .; J: TRBJ1-2; D: .; V: TRBV6-5; DNA: TGTGCCAGCAGTTACTCCGGGATGTGGAACTATGGCTACACCTTC; CDR3: CASSYSGMWNYGYTF
size: .; J: TRBJ1-5; D: .; V: TRBV19; DNA: TGTGCCAGTAGCCCCAGATCAGGGAAGGGGGATCAGCCCCAGCATTTT; CDR3: CASSPRSGKGDQPQHF
size: .; J: TRBJ2-5; D: TRBD2; V: TRBV5-1; DNA: TGCGCCAGCAGCGTAGGGACTAGCGGGTTCCAAGAGACCCAGTACTTC; CDR3: CASSVGTSGFQETQYF
size: .; J: TRBJ2-7; D: TRBD2; V: TRBV29-1; DNA: TGCAGCGTTACCGGAGGACTAGCGGGAAGCTACGAGCAGTACTTC; CDR3: CSVTGGLAGSYEQYF
size: .; J: TRBJ1-2; D: .; V: TRBV5-6; DNA: TGTGCCAGCAGCTTGGGGGCGGCAGCTAACTATGGCTACACCTTC; CDR3: CASSLGAAANYGYTF
size: .; J: TRBJ1-6; D: .; V: TRBV6-1; DNA: TGTGCCAGCAGTGACCCCTACCCCGTTAATTCACCCCTCCACTTT; CDR3: CASSDPYPVNSPLHF
size: .; J: TRBJ1-6; D: TRBD1; V: TRBV3-1/TRBV3-2; DNA: TGTGCCAGCAGCCCTCTACAGGGGGTTTTAGGTAATTCACCCCTCCACTTT; CDR3: CASSPLQGVLGNSPLHF
size: .; J: TRBJ2-1; D: TRBD2; V: TRBV19; DNA: TGTGCCAGTAGTATAAGGGGACTAGCGGGCCAGAGCTCCTACAATGAGCAGTTCTTC; CDR3: CASSIRGLAGQSSYNEQFF
size: .; J: TRBJ2-3; D: TRBD1; V: TRBV5-1; DNA: TGCGCCAGCAGCTTGGCCGATCTTTCAGGGGGAGATACGCAGTATTTT; CDR3: CASSLADLSGGDTQYF
size: .; J: TRBJ2-1; D: TRBD1; V: TRBV29-1; DNA: TGCAGCGTTGAACGGGACAGGGGCAATGAGCAGTTCTTC; CDR3: CSVERDRGNEQFF
size: once; J: TRBJ1-3; D: .; V: TRBV9; DNA: TGTGCCAGCAGCGTAGCTCTGGCGAGCTCTGGAAACACCATATATTTT; CDR3: CASSVALASSGNTIYF
size: .; J: TRBJ1-3; D: TRBD1; V: TRBV6-5; DNA: TGTGCCGGACAGGGGCCCTCTGGAAACACCATATATTTT; CDR3: CAGQGPSGNTIYF
size: .; J: TRBJ2-2; D: TRBD1; V: TRBV7-6; DNA: TGTGCCAGCAGCCTATCGACAGGGTCGAACACCGGGGAGCTGTTTTTT; CDR3: CASSLSTGSNTGELFF
size: once; J: TRBJ1-1; D: TRBD1; V: TRBV19; DNA: TGTGCCAGTAGTATTGCGGGACAGGGAGATGAAGCTTTCTTT; CDR3: CASSIAGQGDEAFF
size: .; J: TRBJ1-4; D: .; V: TRBV3-1/TRBV3-2; DNA: TGTGCCAGCAGCCAAGCCGGACAGCGGGCAGCTAATGAAAAACTGTTTTTT; CDR3: CASSQAGQRAANEKLFF
size: .; J: TRBJ1-5; D: .; V: TRBV7-2; DNA: TGTGCCAGCAGCTTAGCGGGGGGGCCCCAGCATTTT; CDR3: CASSLAGGPQHF
size: .; J: TRBJ2-2; D: .; V: TRBV7-8; DNA: TGTGCCAGCTGTGGGGGGAATTGGAACACCGGGGAGCTGTTTTTT; CDR3: CASCGGNWNTGELFF
size: .; J: TRBJ2-4; D: TRBD1; V: TRBV6-1; DNA: TGTGCCAGCAGTGATTGGAACAGGGGGTCTAAAAACATTCAGTACTTC; CDR3: CASSDWNRGSKNIQYF
size: .; J: TRBJ2-3; D: TRBD1; V: TRBV10-3; DNA: TGTGCCATCAGTATCCGGGACAGGGACGATACAGATACGCAGTATTTT; CDR3: CAISIRDRDDTDTQYF
size: .; J: TRBJ1-3; D: TRBD1; V: TRBV5-1; DNA: TGCGCCAGCAGCTTGGGGGACAGCTACTCTGGAAACACCATATATTTT; CDR3: CASSLGDSYSGNTIYF
size: .; J: TRBJ1-2; D: TRBD1; V: TRBV5-5; DNA: TGTGCCAGCAGCTTGGTGGGCAGGGGGCTCTATGGCTACACCTTC; CDR3: CASSLVGRGLYGYTF
size: .; J: TRBJ1-1; D: TRBD1; V: TRBV18; DNA: TGTGCCAGCTCACCTTGGACAGGGTTGGGTGAAGCTTTCTTT; CDR3: CASSPWTGLGEAFF
size: .; J: TRBJ1-1; D: .; V: TRBV7-9; DNA: TGTGCCAGCAGACAAGAGGCCCACCCTGAAGCTTTCTTT; CDR3: CASRQEAHPEAFF
size: few; J: TRBJ2-3; D: .; V: TRBV18; DNA: TGTGCCAGCTCACCATCCCTCACAGATACGCAGTATTTT; CDR3: CASSPSLTDTQYF
size: .; J: TRBJ1-6; D: TRBD1; V: TRBV19; DNA: TGTGCCAGTAGTATAAGGGACAGCATCCCTTCGGATAATTCACCCCTCCACTTT; CDR3: CASSIRDSIPSDNSPLHF
size: once; J: TRBJ2-1; D: .; V: TRBV11-1; DNA: TGTGCCAGCAGCCGGGCGGCGCCCTCGTACAATGAGCAGTTCTTC; CDR3: CASSRAAPSYNEQFF
size: few; J: TRBJ2-1; D: TRBD2; V: TRBV5-1; DNA: TGCGCCAGCAGTTTTAGCGGGGGGTATGAGCAGTTCTTC; CDR3: CASSFSGGYEQFF
size: .; J: TRBJ1-2; D: .; V: TRBV24-1; DNA: TGTGCCACCAGTGTCGAAACGGGGTATGGCTACACCTTC; CDR3: CATSVETGYGYTF
size: once; J: TRBJ1-1; D: .; V: TRBV5-1; DNA: TGCGCCAGCAGCATCAGGGACCGGAACACTGAAGCTTTCTTT; CDR3: CASSIRDRNTEAFF